The 26 T cell receptor beta chains presented below share a single source sample, sequenced in a study of cytotoxic CD8 clonotypes in ibrutinib-treated CLL. Assay: immunoSEQ multiplex PCR; the TCRdb copy retains only in-frame clones and omits some. The data contain under 200,000 clones, under 85% of them seen just once; the ten biggest clones take up roughly 4.5%. Sample: PBMCs, taken after 24 months of ibrutinib treatment. The receptors derive from a human donor with chronic lymphocytic leukemia.

The rearrangement links TRBV18 to TRBJ1-3; no reliable D call. The CDR3 has 15 residues. The V gene lost 2 bases and the J gene lost 0 bases, with 8 bases spanning the gap. Germline assignment: CDR1 KGHSH and CDR2 LQKENI. CDR3 sequence (DNA): TGTGCCAGCTCACCAAACCCGGGCTCTGGAAACACCATATATTTT. Translating gives CASSPNPGSGNTIYF. The full variable domain, in which reference TRBV18 and TRBJ1-3 provide the parts outside the CDR3, is NAGVMQNPRHLVRRRGQEARLRCSPMKGHSHVYWYRQLPEEGLKFMVYLQKENIIDESGMPKERFSAEFPKEGPSILRIQQVVRGDSAAYFCASSPNPGSGNTIYFGEGSWLTVV.

The rearrangement uses TRBV11-2 and TRBJ1-2; D gene ambiguous. Between the trimmed V and J ends, which lost 5 bases and 8 bases, there was a span of 18 bases. Per germline, CDR1 SGHAT and CDR2 FQNNGV. The CDR3 covers 14 residues. The CDR3 DNA reads TGTGCCAGCAGCCCTAGGGTCGGGGAAAGAGGCTACACCTTC. This encodes CASSPRVGERGYTF.

The chain links TRBV19 to TRBJ1-1; TRBD1 matches 9 bases. V trimming: 1 base; J trimming: 3 bases; junction bases outside the gene matches: 9. Per the germline V gene, CDR1 is LNHDA and CDR2 is SQIVND (reference sequence). The CDR3 is 17 residues long. CDR3 protein: CASSIVPGQGWDTEAFF. DNA of the CDR3: TGTGCCAGTAGTATAGTCCCGGGACAGGGTTGGGACACTGAAGCTTTCTTT.

With respect to this clone: Distinct nucleotide sequences in the sample also encode this CDR3. The chain employs TRBV9 and TRBJ2-1; D is unclear. Germline assignment: CDR1 SGDLS and CDR2 YYNGEE. This CDR3 is built from 14 residues. V was cut by 0 bases and J by 1 base, with 5 bases left in between. The CDR3 protein is CASSVAGSYNEQFF. The DNA of the CDR3 is TGTGCCAGCAGCGTAGCGGGTTCCTACAATGAGCAGTTCTTC.

The V call is TRBV5-1, the J call TRBJ2-1, with 8 nucleotides matching TRBD1. The V gene end was trimmed by 3 bases and the J gene end by 0 bases; junction bases not matched to a gene: 5. The CDR3 totals 16 residues. Germline V gene data show CDR1 as SGHRS and CDR2 as YFSETQ. Written as DNA, the CDR3 is TGCGCCAGCAGCTCCGACACAGGGGGCTCCTACAATGAGCAGTTCTTC. Its translation: CASSSDTGGSYNEQFF.

The genes are TRBV23-1 and TRBJ2-7; 7 nucleotides line up with TRBD2. TRBV23-1 is an open reading frame, and its role is uncertain. V was pared by 3 bases and J by 5 bases, with 10 bases of the junction left unmatched. The CDR3 length is 15 residues. The CDR3 DNA sequence: TGCGCCAGCAGTCATCCCAACAGCGGGAACAACGAGCAGTACTTC. This codes for CASSHPNSGNNEQYF.

This chain connects TRBV4-3 to TRBJ2-1; TRBD2 aligns across 11 bases. CDR1 LGHNA and CDR2 YSLEER come from the germline V gene. V was pared by 0 bases and J by 11 bases, with 18 bases of the junction left unmatched. The CDR3 is made up of 19 amino acids. The CDR3 nucleotides are TGCGCCAGCAGCCAAGATCTGGGGGGTGAGACTAGCGGGACGGGTCAGCAGTTCTTC. The encoded protein is CASSQDLGGETSGTGQQFF.

The V gene is TRBV5-8, the J gene TRBJ1-5; D gene unclear. CDR1 and CDR2 from the germline V gene are SGHTS and YDEGEE. Trimming took off 0 bases at V and 11 bases at J, with 9 bases between the two ends. This CDR3 is built from 12 residues. Here the CDR3 DNA reads TGTGCCAGCAGCTTGGCCCGGACGGCCCAGCATTTT. Protein product: CASSLARTAQHF.

This clone was detected only a few times. This chain connects TRBV28 to TRBJ2-2, with unresolved D. The germline CDR1 and CDR2 sequences are MDHEN and SYDVKM. The length of the CDR3 is 16 residues. Trimming removed 3 bases from V and 0 bases from J, with 11 bases in between. The CDR3 DNA is TGTGCCAGCAGTTTCTCCGAGTGGGCGAACACCGGGGAGCTGTTTTTT. It specifies CASSFSEWANTGELFF.

The J gene is TRBJ2-1, the V gene TRBV10-3; perhaps D is TRBD1 or TRBD2 (6 bases each). The CDR3 totals 14 residues. The ends were cut back, 6 bases at V and 8 bases at J, with 17 bases in the middle. Germline V CDR1 and CDR2: ENHRY, SYGVKD. The CDR3 region is CAISQRGTSDEQFF. The CDR3 DNA reads as TGTGCCATCAGCCAACGCGGGACAAGTGATGAGCAGTTCTTC.

This chain joins TRBV28 and TRBJ2-7, with 15 bases fitting TRBD2. CDR3 size: 16 residues. Germline V lookup: CDR1 MDHEN, CDR2 SYDVKM. J was trimmed by 2 bases and V by 8 bases; bases with no gene match: 7. The CDR3 region is CASSWTSGRATYEQYF. CDR3 coding DNA: TGTGCCAGCTCTTGGACTAGCGGGAGGGCGACCTACGAGCAGTACTTC.

The CDR3 DNA reads as TGTGCCAGCAGGATCACAGTGAACACTGAAGCTTTCTTT. Protein: CASRITVNTEAFF. The V gene is TRBV6-6, the J gene TRBJ1-1; D call uncertain. This CDR3 has 13 amino acids. The ends were cut back, 6 bases at V and 0 bases at J, with 8 bases in the middle. Germline loops: CDR1 MNHNY, CDR2 SVGAGI (reference sequence).

The chain employs TRBV11-2 and TRBJ2-7; 11 nucleotides agree with TRBD1. Germline V gene data show CDR1 as SGHAT and CDR2 as FQNNGV. J gave up 6 bases and V 4 bases, and 17 bases lay outside the gene matches. This CDR3 is 18 amino acids long. CDR3 bases: TGTGCCAGCAGCTCTCTTTGGGTGTCCGGACAGGGGGCGTTCGAGCAGTACTTC. Amino acids: CASSSLWVSGQGAFEQYF.

This chain uses TRBV9 with TRBJ1-3, with 7 bases lining up with TRBD1. V dropped 3 bases and J dropped 0; count of bases not matched to a gene: 9. CDR1 SGDLS and CDR2 YYNGEE come from the germline V gene. The CDR3 consists of 17 residues. The CDR3 spells CASSETYRGPSGNTIYF. The CDR3 coding sequence is TGTGCCAGCAGCGAGACATACAGGGGACCCTCTGGAAACACCATATATTTT.

The J gene is TRBJ1-1, the V gene TRBV9; D may be TRBD1 (6 bases). This CDR3 has 16 amino acids. V lost 0 bases, J lost 3 bases, and 15 bases lay in between. Germline CDR1 reads SGDLS; CDR2 reads YYNGEE. CDR3 sequence (DNA): TGTGCCAGCAGCGTAGAGGGGGGGCCAGACCACACTGAAGCTTTCTTT. This gives the protein CASSVEGGPDHTEAFF.

The chain has TRBV18 and TRBJ2-2; TRBD1 matches 9 bases. The germline V gene encodes CDR1 KGHSH and CDR2 LQKENI. The CDR3 is 15 amino acids. Trimming removed 5 bases from V and 1 base from J; junction bases left unmatched: 2. The CDR3 DNA reads TGTGCCAGCTCAGAGGGACAGGGGAACACCGGGGAGCTGTTTTTT. It specifies CASSEGQGNTGELFF.

The gene calls are TRBV15 and TRBJ1-4; 9 nucleotides match TRBD1. J lost 7 bases, V lost 0 bases, and 9 bases had no gene match. This CDR3 is built from 17 residues. From germline, CDR1 is LNHNV and CDR2 YYDKDF (reference sequence). CDR3 region: CATSRDPPGQGREKLFF. The CDR3 nucleotides are TGTGCCACCAGCAGAGATCCCCCGGGACAGGGTCGTGAAAAACTGTTTTTT.

The chain has TRBV4-1 and TRBJ1-6; D unresolved. Per the germline V gene, CDR1 is MGHRA and CDR2 is YSYEKL. Trimming removed 2 bases from V and 0 bases from J, with 11 bases in between. This CDR3 has 17 amino acids. In DNA, the CDR3 is TGCGCCAGCAGCCAATATGAGGTTAGCTCCTATAATTCACCCCTCCACTTT. Amino acids: CASSQYEVSSYNSPLHF.

The rearrangement links TRBV5-1 to TRBJ2-5, with D perhaps TRBD2 (5 bases). V gave up 2 bases and J gave up 1 base, with 9 bases separating them. Germline CDR1 SGHRS, CDR2 YFSETQ. This CDR3 is built from 14 residues. The CDR3 coding sequence is TGCGCCAGCAGCTTCGCGGGCCTCCAAGAGACCCAGTACTTC. Amino acids: CASSFAGLQETQYF.

This clone is a singleton in its sample. The chain couples TRBV28 to TRBJ1-2, with D maybe TRBD1 (6 bases). The germline V and J ends were trimmed by 3 bases and 8 bases, with 13 bases remaining between them. Germline lookup yields CDR1 MDHEN and CDR2 SYDVKM. The CDR3 has 13 amino acids. The CDR3 coding sequence is TGTGCCAGCAGTTTGTCAGGGGTCGAAGGCTACACCTTC. Translation gives CASSLSGVEGYTF.

This chain uses TRBV6-6 with TRBJ1-1; tentative D call: TRBD1 (6 bases). This CDR3 is built from 15 residues. Germline lookup yields CDR1 MNHNY and CDR2 SVGAGI (reference sequence). V was clipped by 4 bases and J by 1 base, with 13 bases between them. The CDR3 DNA follows: TGTGCCAGCAGTTCCTCACAGGGAGGGAACACTGAAGCTTTCTTT. This gives the protein CASSSSQGGNTEAFF.

The genes are TRBV9 and TRBJ2-2; 8 nucleotides line up with TRBD2. Unmatched junction bases numbered 11, after V lost 4 bases and J lost 3 bases. The germline V gene has CDR1 SGDLS and CDR2 YYNGEE. The CDR3 is 17 amino acids. The DNA for the CDR3 is TGTGCCAGCAGCCTCTCCCATATAGCGGGATACACCGGGGAGCTGTTTTTT. The encoded protein is CASSLSHIAGYTGELFF.

The chain joins TRBV30 to TRBJ2-7; either TRBD1 or TRBD2 may supply D (5 bases each). V lost 6 bases and J lost 4, with 16 bases in between. The CDR3 covers 13 residues. The germline gives CDR1 GTSNPN, CDR2 SVGIG (reference sequence). The CDR3 bases are TGTGCCTGTTACGGGACCTCGGTGTACGAGCAGTACTTC. This sequence encodes CACYGTSVYEQYF.

The V gene is TRBV5-1, the J gene TRBJ2-6, with D possibly matching TRBD2 (6 bases). Germline loops: CDR1 SGHRS, CDR2 YFSETQ. This CDR3 has 16 amino acids. Deletions cut 2 bases from V and 1 base from J, with 10 bases between. CDR3 nucleotides: TGCGCCAGCAGCTTCGACGGGAGTTCTGGGGCCAACGTCCTGACTTTC. It translates to CASSFDGSSGANVLTF.

This sequence joins TRBV9 and TRBJ1-2; possible D gene TRBD1, 6 bases. The CDR3 consists of 18 residues. Germline assignment: CDR1 SGDLS and CDR2 YYNGEE. The V and J ends lost 4 bases and 2 bases respectively, with 24 bases between them. The DNA of the CDR3 is TGTGCCAGCAGCCCCGGGAAGGGGGGGGGCAGATGGAACTATGGCTACACCTTC. It yields the protein CASSPGKGGGRWNYGYTF.

The V call is TRBV11-2, the J call TRBJ2-5; TRBD2 aligns across 8 bases. The J call may be in error: the DNA end matches TRBJ2-7 better. The CDR3 covers 13 residues. Per the germline V gene, CDR1 is SGHAT and CDR2 is FQNNGV. This CDR3 is CASSPRGVYEQYF. CDR3 in DNA: TGTGCCAGCAGCCCGCGGGGGGTTTACGAGCAGTACTTC.